The 29 T cell receptor beta chains below were found in one sample sequenced in a study of cytomegalovirus exposure and HLA in healthy donors. The PCR ran on 60 Vbeta and 13 Jbeta primers. The protocol was immunoSEQ multiplex PCR, while the TCRdb copy is restricted to in-frame clones and leaves out a portion. The table counts roughly 35,000 clones; approximately 2% lies in the top ten. Sequencing was done on a sample of PBMCs. The receptors derive from a woman in her thirties or forties in good health and CMV-seropositive.

V and J are TRBV19 and TRBJ1-1, with TRBD1 matching 10 bases. The CDR3 loop spans 12 amino acids. Germline V lookup: CDR1 LNHDA, CDR2 SQIVND (reference sequence). V shed 11 bases and J 4 bases; nucleotides not matched to a gene: 4. CDR3 coding DNA: TGTGCCTGGGGACAGGGGATCACTGAAGCTTTCTTT. Translating gives CAWGQGITEAFF.

The chain joins TRBV19 to TRBJ1-2; TRBD1 agrees at 9 bases. CDR1 is LNHDA and CDR2 is SQIVND in the germline V gene (reference sequence). The CDR3 contains 13 residues. The V segment lost 5 bases and the J segment 8 bases; nucleotides outside the gene matches: 6. The CDR3: CASSDYRGPGYTF. In nucleotides, the CDR3 is TGTGCCAGTAGTGATTACAGGGGGCCCGGCTACACCTTC.

The chain is built from TRBV5-1 and TRBJ2-2, with TRBD1 identical over 7 bases. CDR1 is SGHRS, CDR2 YFSETQ, per germline. After removal of 6 bases from V and 1 base from J, the junction contained 6 bases not matched to a gene. This CDR3 spans 15 amino acids. CDR3 in amino acids: CASTTGLVNTGELFF. In DNA, the CDR3 is TGCGCCAGCACGACAGGGCTTGTGAACACCGGGGAGCTGTTTTTT.

CDR3 sequence (DNA): TGTGCCAGCAGTTTCACTAGCGGGGGCAATGAGCAGTTCTTC. Its protein product is CASSFTSGGNEQFF. The rearrangement joins TRBV6-6 to TRBJ2-1; 11 nucleotides align to TRBD2. Germline V gives CDR1 MNHNY, CDR2 SVGAGI (reference sequence). After removal of 4 bases from V and 6 bases from J, the junction contained 2 bases not matched to a gene. The CDR3 is 14 residues long.

The chain couples TRBV6-5 to TRBJ1-2, with 7 bases that match TRBD1. This CDR3 is built from 15 residues. J gave up 0 bases and V 6 bases, and 7 bases lay outside the gene matches. Per germline, CDR1 MNHEY and CDR2 SVGAGI. The CDR3 DNA follows: TGTGCCAGCAGCACAGGGGTCCCAGCTAACTATGGCTACACCTTC. The encoded protein is CASSTGVPANYGYTF.

V and J are TRBV27 and TRBJ1-1, with D possibly matching TRBD1 (6 bases). Germline V lookup: CDR1 MNHEY, CDR2 SMNVEV (reference sequence). The CDR3 consists of 14 residues. V dropped 2 bases and J dropped 3 bases, with 10 bases sitting between them. The CDR3 loop reads CASSLGQGYTEAFF. The DNA for the CDR3 is TGTGCCAGCAGTTTAGGCCAGGGGTACACTGAAGCTTTCTTT.

The DNA of the CDR3 is TGTGCCAGCAGTGTTCTGGGGCTGGGCGAGACCCAGTACTTC. Translation: CASSVLGLGETQYF. V usage is TRBV6-1 and J usage is TRBJ2-5; D is perhaps TRBD1 (5 bases). CDR3 length equals 14 residues. V shed 4 bases and J shed 5 bases, with 14 bases lying between them. Germline loops: CDR1 MNHNS, CDR2 SASEGT.

The chain is built from TRBV9 and TRBJ2-5, with 9 bases lining up with TRBD2. J was trimmed by 5 bases and V by 4 bases; bases with no gene match: 12. The germline gives CDR1 SGDLS, CDR2 YYNGEE. The CDR3 spans 16 residues. The CDR3 DNA is TGTGCCAGCAGCTCGTCAGCGGGAGGAGCTCAGGAGACCCAGTACTTC. This codes for CASSSSAGGAQETQYF.

The genes are TRBV11-2 and TRBJ2-1; the match to TRBD2 covers 8 bases. This CDR3 comprises 14 residues. V was pared by 1 base and J by 8 bases, with 4 bases of the junction left unmatched. CDR1 is SGHAT and CDR2 is FQNNGV in the germline V gene. The DNA for the CDR3 is TGTGCCAGCAGCTTAGGGCTAGCGGGTTATGAGCAGTTCTTC. Protein sequence: CASSLGLAGYEQFF.

The rearrangement links TRBV5-1 to TRBJ2-1; TRBD1 aligns across 8 bases. Germline assignment: CDR1 SGHRS and CDR2 YFSETQ. The CDR3 has 15 amino acids. Trimming at V came to 3 bases and at J to 3 bases, leaving 5 bases not matched to a gene. The CDR3 protein is CASSYTGGHYNEQFF. Here the CDR3 DNA reads TGCGCCAGCAGCTACACAGGGGGTCACTACAATGAGCAGTTCTTC.

The chain recombines TRBV28 with TRBJ2-5, with TRBD2 matching 9 bases. The V segment lost 4 bases and the J segment 1 base; nucleotides outside the gene matches: 4. The length of the CDR3 is 15 residues. Germline V lookup: CDR1 MDHEN, CDR2 SYDVKM. The chain's CDR3 is CASSWASGAQETQYF. The CDR3 nucleotides read TGTGCCAGCAGTTGGGCTAGCGGGGCCCAAGAGACCCAGTACTTC. Using reference TRBV28 and TRBJ2-5 for the parts outside the CDR3, the full variable domain is DVKVTQSSRYLVKRTGEKVFLECVQDMDHENMFWYRQDPGLGLRLIYFSYDVKMKEKGDIPEGYSVSREKKERFSLILESASTNQTSMYLCASSWASGAQETQYFGPGTRLLVL.

The gene calls are TRBV2 and TRBJ1-5, with 7 bases aligning to TRBD1. This CDR3 spans 16 amino acids. Germline trimming cut 6 bases from V and 2 bases from J; bases unmatched to any gene: 10. From germline, CDR1 is SNHLY and CDR2 FYNNEI. The CDR3 DNA sequence: TGTGCCAGCAGCCTGGAACGGACAGGCGGCAATCAGCCCCAGCATTTT. Translated, it gives CASSLERTGGNQPQHF. The full variable domain, rest sourced from reference TRBV2 and TRBJ1-5, is EPEVTQTPSHQVTQMGQEVILRCVPISNHLYFYWYRQILGQKVEFLVSFYNNEISEKSEIFDDQFSVERPDGSNFTLKIRSTKLEDSAMYFCASSLERTGGNQPQHFGDGTRLSIL.

The chain carries TRBV9 and TRBJ2-3, with D possibly TRBD2 on 5 matching bases. V shed 3 bases and J shed 2 bases, with 19 bases lying between them. In germline, CDR1 is SGDLS, CDR2 YYNGEE. The CDR3 length is 17 residues. The DNA of the CDR3 is TGTGCCAGCAGCGCCATCCATATGAGGACTGACACAGATACGCAGTATTTT. This encodes CASSAIHMRTDTDTQYF.

J is TRBJ2-1 and V is TRBV4-3; TRBD2 aligns across 13 bases. Germline assignment: CDR1 LGHNA and CDR2 YSLEER. V lost 0 bases to trimming and J lost 5 bases; unmatched junction nucleotides: 10. There are 19 residues in the CDR3. CDR3 coding DNA: TGCGCCAGCAGCCAAGATGGCCCCTCACTAGCGGGAGGGAACAATGAGCAGTTCTTC. Translated, it gives CASSQDGPSLAGGNNEQFF.

The V and J genes are TRBV11-2 and TRBJ1-2; no firm D call. Germline CDR1 is SGHAT and CDR2 is FQNNGV. The ends were cut back, 5 bases at V and 7 bases at J, with 17 bases in the middle. The CDR3 runs 14 residues. The CDR3 region is CASSRPEARSGYTF. The CDR3 coding sequence is TGTGCCAGCAGCCGTCCCGAGGCGCGGAGTGGCTACACCTTC.

The V call is TRBV7-9, the J call TRBJ1-1, with D perhaps matching TRBD1 (5 bases). In germline, CDR1 is SEHNR, CDR2 FQNEAQ (reference sequence). The CDR3 runs 15 residues. V shed 1 base and J shed 7 bases, with 16 bases lying between them. The CDR3 DNA reads TGTGCCAGCAGCTTAGACAGTCTGAAAGGGGTTGAAGCTTTCTTT. Translation gives CASSLDSLKGVEAFF.

The J gene is TRBJ2-3, the V gene TRBV5-4, with 8 bases aligning to TRBD2. Germline loops: CDR1 SGHNT, CDR2 YYREEE (reference sequence). This CDR3 contains 17 residues. V lost 4 bases to trimming and J lost 0 bases; unmatched junction nucleotides: 10. The CDR3, as DNA: TGTGCCAGCAGCCCGGGAATAGCGGGGTTCAGCACAGATACGCAGTATTTT. Translation gives CASSPGIAGFSTDTQYF.

The chain carries TRBV11-2 and TRBJ2-1; D gene uncertain. Germline V gives CDR1 SGHAT, CDR2 FQNNGV. The ends were cut back, 2 bases at V and 10 bases at J, with 18 bases in the middle. The CDR3 is made up of 15 amino acids. CDR3 bases: TGTGCCAGCAGCTTAAGTCTGGCCCCCCGTTTGGAGCAGTTCTTC. It encodes CASSLSLAPRLEQFF.

The gene calls are TRBV19 and TRBJ2-1; the match to TRBD2 covers 12 bases. Germline loops: CDR1 LNHDA, CDR2 SQIVND (reference sequence). CDR3 length: 14 amino acids. Trimming at V came to 8 bases and at J to 8 bases, leaving 7 bases not matched to a gene. CDR3 DNA sequence: TGTGCCAGTGGCCTAGCGGGAGGGCCGGATGAGCAGTTCTTC. This codes for CASGLAGGPDEQFF.

This chain links TRBV5-1 with TRBJ1-4, with 7 positions matching TRBD1. V dropped 6 bases and J dropped 4; count of bases not matched to a gene: 3. The CDR3 consists of 13 residues. Germline values: CDR1 SGHRS, CDR2 YFSETQ. This CDR3 is CASKGADNEKLFF. As DNA, the CDR3 is TGCGCCAGCAAGGGGGCGGATAATGAAAAACTGTTTTTT. The complete variable domain, with remaining parts taken from reference TRBV5-1 and TRBJ1-4, reads KAGVTQTPRYLIKTRGQQVTLSCSPISGHRSVSWYQQTPGQGLQFLFEYFSETQRNKGNFPGRFSGRQFSNSRSEMNVSTLELGDSALYLCASKGADNEKLFFGSGTQLSVL.

The chain couples TRBV7-2 to TRBJ2-7; D possibly corresponds to TRBD2 (6 bases). Germline CDR1 SGHTA, CDR2 FQGNSA. Between the trimmed V and J ends, which lost 4 bases and 4 bases, there was a span of 17 bases. The CDR3 sequence is 15 residues long. DNA of the CDR3: TGTGCCAGCAGCTCCAGTCCGCGGGACCCGTACGAGCAGTACTTC. Amino acids: CASSSSPRDPYEQYF.

The J gene is TRBJ2-2, the V gene TRBV7-2; TRBD2 aligns across 8 bases. The CDR3 length is 15 residues. V dropped 2 bases and J dropped 6; count of bases not matched to a gene: 5. CDR1 is SGHTA, CDR2 FQGNSA, per germline. The CDR3 loop is CASSLYGSGAGELFF. DNA for the CDR3: TGTGCCAGCAGCTTATATGGTAGCGGGGCCGGGGAGCTGTTTTTT.

The rearrangement links TRBV7-9 to TRBJ1-2, with 10 positions matching TRBD1. Germline assignment: CDR1 SEHNR and CDR2 FQNEAQ (reference sequence). This CDR3 has 17 amino acids. V lost 5 bases to trimming and J lost 4 bases; unmatched junction nucleotides: 13. CDR3 loop: CASSRPVGTGAGYGYTF. In DNA, the CDR3 is TGTGCCAGCAGCCGCCCTGTTGGGACAGGGGCCGGCTATGGCTACACCTTC.

The CDR3 nucleotides read TGTGCCAGCAGCGTAGGACAGGGACCCGGTGGGGGCTACACCTTC. Protein: CASSVGQGPGGGYTF. The V call is TRBV9, the J call TRBJ1-2; 7 bases map to TRBD1. The CDR3 length is 15 residues. V lost 0 bases to trimming and J lost 8 bases; unmatched junction nucleotides: 10. Looked up from germline, CDR1 is SGDLS and CDR2 is YYNGEE.

This chain joins TRBV14 and TRBJ2-1; 16 bases are shared with TRBD2. The CDR3 has 22 amino acids. Germline CDR1 reads SGHDN; CDR2 reads FVKESK. The J segment lost 1 base and the V segment lost 6 bases, leaving 18 bases of the junction unmatched. The CDR3 region is CASSLYAGLAGGPISSYNEQFF. In nucleotides, the CDR3 is TGTGCCAGCAGTCTCTATGCGGGACTAGCGGGAGGGCCGATTAGTTCCTACAATGAGCAGTTCTTC. Variable domain in full (rest from reference TRBV14 and TRBJ2-1): EAGVTQFPSHSVIEKGQTVTLRCDPISGHDNLYWYRRVMGKEIKFLLHFVKESKQDESGMPNNRFLAERTGGTYSTLKVQPAELEDSGVYFCASSLYAGLAGGPISSYNEQFFGPGTRLTVL.

The chain is built from TRBV4-1 and TRBJ2-7; 14 nucleotides agree with TRBD2. The ends lost 5 bases at V and 7 bases at J; junction bases unmatched: 4. The CDR3 has 14 amino acids. Germline V gene data show CDR1 as MGHRA and CDR2 as YSYEKL. DNA of the CDR3: TGCGCCAGCAGCTCACGGACTAGCGGGGGGGAGCAGTACTTC. Its translation is CASSSRTSGGEQYF.

The chain carries TRBV28 and TRBJ2-7; tentatively, D is TRBD1 (5 bases). Trimming took off 6 bases at V and 2 bases at J, with 11 bases between the two ends. The germline V gene encodes CDR1 MDHEN and CDR2 SYDVKM. The CDR3 consists of 13 residues. CDR3 bases: TGTGCCAGCAGCGCAGGGATACCCTACGAGCAGTACTTC. Protein sequence: CASSAGIPYEQYF.

This chain links TRBV5-8 with TRBJ2-7, with D tentatively TRBD1 (6 bases). This CDR3 is built from 17 residues. V lost 3 bases and J 0 bases, leaving 19 bases between the germline ends. Germline CDR1 reads SGHTS; CDR2 reads YDEGEE. Written as DNA, the CDR3 is TGTGCCAGCAGCTCGTCCCCAGGGGTTTTGGGCTCCTACGAGCAGTACTTC. It yields the protein CASSSSPGVLGSYEQYF.

The chain combines TRBV5-1 with TRBJ2-7; a possible D gene is TRBD2 (7 bases). The CDR3 covers 14 residues. Trimming cost V 3 bases and J 2 bases, with 12 bases left between them. CDR1 SGHRS and CDR2 YFSETQ come from the germline V gene. In nucleotides, the CDR3 is TGCGCCAGCAGCTCGGGGGGCGGAACCTACGAGCAGTACTTC. This translates into CASSSGGGTYEQYF.